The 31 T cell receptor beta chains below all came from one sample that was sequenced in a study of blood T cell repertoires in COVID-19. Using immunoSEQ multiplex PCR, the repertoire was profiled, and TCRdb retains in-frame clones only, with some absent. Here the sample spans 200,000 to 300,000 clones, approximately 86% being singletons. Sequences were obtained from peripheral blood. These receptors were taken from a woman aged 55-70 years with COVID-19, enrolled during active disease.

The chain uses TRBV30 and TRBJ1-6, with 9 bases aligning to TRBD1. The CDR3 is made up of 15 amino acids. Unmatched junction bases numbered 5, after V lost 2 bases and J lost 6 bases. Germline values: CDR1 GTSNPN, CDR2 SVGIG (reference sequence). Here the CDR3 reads CAWSTKTGGNSPLHF. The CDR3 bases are TGTGCCTGGAGTACTAAGACAGGGGGTAATTCACCCCTCCACTTT.

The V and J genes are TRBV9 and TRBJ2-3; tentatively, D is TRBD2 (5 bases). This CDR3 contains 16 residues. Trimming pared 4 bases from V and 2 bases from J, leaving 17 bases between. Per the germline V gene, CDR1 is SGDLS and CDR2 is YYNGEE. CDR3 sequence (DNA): TGTGCCAGCAGCAAGGCTTTCCAGCGGTACACAGATACGCAGTATTTT. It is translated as CASSKAFQRYTDTQYF.

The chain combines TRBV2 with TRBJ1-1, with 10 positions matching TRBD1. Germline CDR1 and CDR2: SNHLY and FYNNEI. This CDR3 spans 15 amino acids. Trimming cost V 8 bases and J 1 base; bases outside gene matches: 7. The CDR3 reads CASGWTGGKNTEAFF. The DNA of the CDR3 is TGTGCCAGCGGCTGGACAGGGGGAAAGAACACTGAAGCTTTCTTT.

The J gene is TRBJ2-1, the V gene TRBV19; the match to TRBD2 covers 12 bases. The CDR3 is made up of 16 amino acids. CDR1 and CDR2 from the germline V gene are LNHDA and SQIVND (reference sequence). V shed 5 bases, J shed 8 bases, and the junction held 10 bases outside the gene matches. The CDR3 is CASSPRLAGVHYEQFF. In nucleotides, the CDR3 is TGTGCCAGTAGTCCGAGACTAGCGGGAGTTCACTATGAGCAGTTCTTC.

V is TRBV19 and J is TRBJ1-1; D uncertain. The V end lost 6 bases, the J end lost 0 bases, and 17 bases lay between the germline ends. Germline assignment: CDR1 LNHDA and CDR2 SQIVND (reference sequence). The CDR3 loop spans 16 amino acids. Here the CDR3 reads CASRSPITEMNTEAFF. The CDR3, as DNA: TGTGCCAGTAGAAGTCCCATTACAGAAATGAACACTGAAGCTTTCTTT.

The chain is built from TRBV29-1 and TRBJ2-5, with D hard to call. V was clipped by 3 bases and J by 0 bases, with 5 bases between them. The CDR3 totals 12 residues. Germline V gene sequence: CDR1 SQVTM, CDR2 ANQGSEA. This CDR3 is CSVDRNQETQYF. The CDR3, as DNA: TGCAGCGTTGACAGGAACCAAGAGACCCAGTACTTC.

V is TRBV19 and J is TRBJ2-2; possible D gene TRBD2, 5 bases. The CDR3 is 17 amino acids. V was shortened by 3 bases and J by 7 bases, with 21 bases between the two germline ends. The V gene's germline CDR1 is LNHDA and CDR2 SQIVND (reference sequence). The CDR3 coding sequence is TGTGCCAGTAGTATGGTGGGTCGGCTGACTACGGACGGGGAGCTGTTTTTT. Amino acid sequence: CASSMVGRLTTDGELFF.

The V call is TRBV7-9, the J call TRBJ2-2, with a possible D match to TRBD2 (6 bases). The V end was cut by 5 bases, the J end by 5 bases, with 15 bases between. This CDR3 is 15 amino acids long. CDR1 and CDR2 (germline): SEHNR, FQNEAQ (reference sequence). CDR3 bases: TGTGCCAGCAGCCAACCGGGAGTAGGAACCGGGGAGCTGTTTTTT. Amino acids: CASSQPGVGTGELFF.

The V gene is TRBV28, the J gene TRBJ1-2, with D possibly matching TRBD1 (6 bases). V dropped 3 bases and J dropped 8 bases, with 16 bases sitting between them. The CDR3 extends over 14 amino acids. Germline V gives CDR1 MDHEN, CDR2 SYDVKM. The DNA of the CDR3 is TGTGCCAGCAGTTTTTCCGGACAGCTTCGGGGCTACACCTTC. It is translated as CASSFSGQLRGYTF.

CDR3 amino acids: CASSPTGVTTNEKLFF. CDR3 nucleotide sequence: TGTGCCAGCAGCCCCACGGGGGTGACAACTAATGAAAAACTGTTTTTT. V is TRBV7-9 and J is TRBJ1-4, with D possibly matching TRBD1 (5 bases). V lost 5 bases, J lost 0 bases, and 13 bases lay in between. The CDR3 is 16 amino acids. The germline CDR1 and CDR2 sequences are SEHNR and FQNEAQ (reference sequence).

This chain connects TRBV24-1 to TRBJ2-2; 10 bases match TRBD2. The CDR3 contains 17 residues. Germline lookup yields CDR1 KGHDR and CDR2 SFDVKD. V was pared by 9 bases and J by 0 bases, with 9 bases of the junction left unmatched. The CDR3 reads CATRNSGTSANTGELFF. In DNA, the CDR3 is TGTGCCACCCGAAACTCCGGGACTAGCGCGAACACCGGGGAGCTGTTTTTT.

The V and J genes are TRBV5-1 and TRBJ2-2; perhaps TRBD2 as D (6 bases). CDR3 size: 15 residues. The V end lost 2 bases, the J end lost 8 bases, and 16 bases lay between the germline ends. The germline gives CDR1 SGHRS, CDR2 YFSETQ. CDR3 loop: CASSFGLGTLGELFF. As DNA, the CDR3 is TGCGCCAGCAGCTTTGGGCTAGGGACTCTAGGGGAGCTGTTTTTT.

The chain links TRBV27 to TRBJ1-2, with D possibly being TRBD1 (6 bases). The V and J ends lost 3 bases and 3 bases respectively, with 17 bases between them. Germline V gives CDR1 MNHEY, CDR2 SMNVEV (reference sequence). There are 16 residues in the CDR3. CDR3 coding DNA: TGTGCCAGCAGTTTTTCGGACAGAGAGCCCTACTATGGCTACACCTTC. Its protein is CASSFSDREPYYGYTF.

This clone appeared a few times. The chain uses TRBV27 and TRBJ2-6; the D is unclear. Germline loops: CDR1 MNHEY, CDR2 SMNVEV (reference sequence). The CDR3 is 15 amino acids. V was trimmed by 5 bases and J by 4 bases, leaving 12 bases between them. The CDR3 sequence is CASSRAAAGANVLTF. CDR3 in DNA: TGTGCCAGCAGTCGTGCGGCGGCGGGGGCCAACGTCCTGACTTTC.

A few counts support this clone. CDR3 bases: TGTGCCAGCAGCTTGGACCGAGCCGGGGAGCTGTTTTTT. This translates into CASSLDRAGELFF. The gene calls are TRBV5-5 and TRBJ2-2; D gene unclear. Germline V CDR1 and CDR2: SGHKS, YYEKEE (reference sequence). V was cut by 0 bases and J by 6 bases, with 6 bases left in between. The CDR3 has 13 amino acids.

The DNA for the CDR3 is TGTGCCAGCAGTTTTCGCAGGGATGGAGGCTACACCTTC. Protein: CASSFRRDGGYTF. V gene TRBV12-3 or TRBV12-4 combines with J gene TRBJ1-2; the D gene is possibly TRBD1 (5 bases). Trimming took off 3 bases at V and 8 bases at J, with 13 bases between the two ends. This CDR3 comprises 13 residues.

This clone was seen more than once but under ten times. The CDR3 DNA is TGTGCCAGCAGCTCCCCTAGCGGGGGTAACACCGGGGAGCTGTTTTTT. Translated, it gives CASSSPSGGNTGELFF. The chain combines TRBV7-2 with TRBJ2-2; 10 bases line up with TRBD2. Per the germline V gene, CDR1 is SGHTA and CDR2 is FQGNSA. The trim removed 4 bases at V and 2 bases at J, leaving 4 bases unmatched. This CDR3 spans 16 amino acids.

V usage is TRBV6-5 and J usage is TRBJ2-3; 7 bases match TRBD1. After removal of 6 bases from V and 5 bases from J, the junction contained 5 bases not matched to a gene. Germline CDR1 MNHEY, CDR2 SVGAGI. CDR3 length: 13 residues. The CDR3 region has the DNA TGTGCCAGCAGGATTACAGGGGAAGATACGCAGTATTTT. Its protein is CASRITGEDTQYF.

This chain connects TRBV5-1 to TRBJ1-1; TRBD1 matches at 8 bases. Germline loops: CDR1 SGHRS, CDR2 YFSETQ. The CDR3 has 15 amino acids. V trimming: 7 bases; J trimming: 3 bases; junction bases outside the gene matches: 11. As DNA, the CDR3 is TGCGCCAGCTCCCGAGAGGGGACAGGCTACACTGAAGCTTTCTTT. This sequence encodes CASSREGTGYTEAFF.

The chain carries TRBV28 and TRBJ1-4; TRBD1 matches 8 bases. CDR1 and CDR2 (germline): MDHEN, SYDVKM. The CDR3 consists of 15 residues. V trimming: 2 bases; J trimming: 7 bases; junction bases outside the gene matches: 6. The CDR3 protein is CASSLPRGQVEKLFF. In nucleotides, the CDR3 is TGTGCCAGCAGTTTACCCAGGGGGCAAGTTGAAAAACTGTTTTTT.

CDR3 sequence reads: CASSLLSSGANVLTF. The CDR3 region has the DNA TGTGCCAGCAGCTTGCTAAGTTCTGGGGCCAACGTCCTGACTTTC. The chain recombines TRBV5-6 with TRBJ2-6; D is undetermined. The CDR3 spans 15 residues. V was cut by 1 base and J by 1 base, with 6 bases left in between. Per germline, CDR1 SGHDT and CDR2 YYEEEE.

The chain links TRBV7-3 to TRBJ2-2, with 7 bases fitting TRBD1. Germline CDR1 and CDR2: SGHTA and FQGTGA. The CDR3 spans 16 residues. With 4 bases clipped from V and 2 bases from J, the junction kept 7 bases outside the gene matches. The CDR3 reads CASSSNRGFNTGELFF. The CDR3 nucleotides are TGTGCCAGCAGCTCCAACAGGGGCTTCAACACCGGGGAGCTGTTTTTT. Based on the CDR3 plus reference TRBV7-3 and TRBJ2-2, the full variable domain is GAGVSQTPSNKVTEKGKYVELRCDPISGHTALYWYRQSLGQGPEFLIYFQGTGAADDSGLPNDRFFAVRPEGSVSTLKIQRTERGDSAVYLCASSSNRGFNTGELFFGEGSRLTVL.

Here the CDR3 DNA reads TGTGCCAGCAACGCGAACAGGGGGAACACTGAAGCTTTCTTT. Translating gives CASNANRGNTEAFF. The gene calls are TRBV7-9 and TRBJ1-1; 7 nucleotides align to TRBD1. The CDR3 totals 14 residues. V lost 7 bases to trimming and J lost 1 base; unmatched junction nucleotides: 6. CDR1 is SEHNR, CDR2 FQNEAQ, per germline (reference sequence).

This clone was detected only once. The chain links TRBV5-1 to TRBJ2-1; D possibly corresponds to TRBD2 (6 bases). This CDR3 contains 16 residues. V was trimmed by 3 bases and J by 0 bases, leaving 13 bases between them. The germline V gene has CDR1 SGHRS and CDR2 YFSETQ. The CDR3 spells CASSWDSVNSYNEQFF. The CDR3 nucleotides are TGCGCCAGCAGCTGGGACTCCGTTAACTCCTACAATGAGCAGTTCTTC.

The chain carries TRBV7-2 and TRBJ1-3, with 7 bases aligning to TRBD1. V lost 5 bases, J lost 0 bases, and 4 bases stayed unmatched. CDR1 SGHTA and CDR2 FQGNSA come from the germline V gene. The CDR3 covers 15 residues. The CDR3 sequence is CASSPGTDSGNTIYF. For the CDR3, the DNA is TGTGCCAGCAGCCCAGGGACAGACTCTGGAAACACCATATATTTT.

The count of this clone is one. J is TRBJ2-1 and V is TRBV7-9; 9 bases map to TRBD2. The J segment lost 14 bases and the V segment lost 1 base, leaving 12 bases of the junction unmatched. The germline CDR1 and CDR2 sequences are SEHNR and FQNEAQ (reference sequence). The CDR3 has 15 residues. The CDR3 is CASSLGLAGREGEFF. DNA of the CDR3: TGTGCCAGCAGCTTAGGTCTAGCAGGGCGGGAGGGCGAGTTCTTC.

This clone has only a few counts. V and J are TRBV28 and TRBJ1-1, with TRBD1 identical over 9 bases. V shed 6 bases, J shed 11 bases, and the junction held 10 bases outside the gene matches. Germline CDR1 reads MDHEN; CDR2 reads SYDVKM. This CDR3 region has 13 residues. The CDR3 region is CASRAGQGSVAFF. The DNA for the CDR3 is TGTGCCAGCAGAGCCGGACAGGGGAGTGTGGCTTTCTTT. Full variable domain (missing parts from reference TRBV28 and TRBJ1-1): DVKVTQSSRYLVKRTGEKVFLECVQDMDHENMFWYRQDPGLGLRLIYFSYDVKMKEKGDIPEGYSVSREKKERFSLILESASTNQTSMYLCASRAGQGSVAFFGQGTRLTVV.

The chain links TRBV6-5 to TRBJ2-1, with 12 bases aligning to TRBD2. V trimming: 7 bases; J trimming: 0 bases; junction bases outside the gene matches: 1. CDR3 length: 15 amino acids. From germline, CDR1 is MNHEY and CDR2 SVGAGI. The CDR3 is CASTSGRASYNEQFF. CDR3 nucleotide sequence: TGTGCCAGCACTAGCGGGAGGGCCTCCTACAATGAGCAGTTCTTC.

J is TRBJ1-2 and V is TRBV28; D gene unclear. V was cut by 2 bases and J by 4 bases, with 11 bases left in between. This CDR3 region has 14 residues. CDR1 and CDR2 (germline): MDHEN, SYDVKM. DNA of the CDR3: TGTGCCAGCAGTTTAGTTTCTTCCCGCTATGGCTACACCTTC. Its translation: CASSLVSSRYGYTF.

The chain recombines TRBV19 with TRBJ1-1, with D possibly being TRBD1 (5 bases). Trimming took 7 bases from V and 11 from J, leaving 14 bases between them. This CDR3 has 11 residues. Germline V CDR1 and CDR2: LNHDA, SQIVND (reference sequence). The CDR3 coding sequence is TGTGCCAGTACTGGGGCCCGGCGGGCTTTCTTT. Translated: CASTGARRAFF.

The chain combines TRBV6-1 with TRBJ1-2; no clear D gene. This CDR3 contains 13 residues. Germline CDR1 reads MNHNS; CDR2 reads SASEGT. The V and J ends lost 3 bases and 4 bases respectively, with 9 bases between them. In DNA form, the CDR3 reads TGTGCCAGCAGTGAGAGGCAGACCTATGGCTACACCTTC. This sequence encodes CASSERQTYGYTF.